The rows below give T cell receptor beta chains drawn from one sample of a study of response to subunit inactivated influenza vaccine. TCRdb reanalysed the RT-PCR reads using MiXCR and keeps one entry per CDR3 protein. The table lists roughly 670,000 distinct CDR3 sequences, 13% to 15% of them singletons. The specimen was PBMCs from blood, collected about 14 days before vaccination. The receptors were sampled from a man over 45 who received an inactivated influenza vaccine. CDR3s include the opening cysteine and the closing phenylalanine or tryptophan. The D gene is left open where the match is weak. Not all rows give a size; the values are once, few, many and, for expanded clones, a class.

V: TRBV20-1
J: TRBJ2-1
D: .
size: .
CDR3: CSARAANSLYNEQFF
DNA: TGCAGTGCTAGGGCGGCAAATTCCCTCTACAATGAGCAGTTCTTC

V: TRBV29-1
J: TRBJ2-1
D: .
size: .
CDR3: CSVDGGAHNEQFF
DNA: TGCAGCGTTGATGGGGGGGCTCACAATGAGCAGTTCTTC

V: TRBV6-5
J: TRBJ2-7
D: TRBD2
size: few
CDR3: CASRAGAYEQYF
DNA: TGTGCCAGCAGGGCGGGGGCCTACGAGCAGTACTTC

V: TRBV5-1
J: TRBJ2-3
D: .
size: .
CDR3: CASSLVWGEGTDTQYF
DNA: TGCGCCAGCAGCTTGGTGTGGGGCGAGGGCACAGATACGCAGTATTTT

V: TRBV18
J: TRBJ2-7
D: .
size: .
CDR3: CASSPVADTTYEQYF
DNA: TGTGCCAGCTCACCAGTGGCAGATACTACCTACGAGCAGTACTTC

V: TRBV6-5
J: TRBJ2-7
D: TRBD1
size: many
CDR3: CASSFTGTAYEQYF
DNA: TGTGCCAGCAGTTTCACGGGGACAGCCTACGAGCAGTACTTC

V: TRBV18
J: TRBJ2-5
D: TRBD2
size: many
CDR3: CASSPGLEETQYF
DNA: TGTGCCAGCAGCCCTGGACTAGAGGAGACCCAGTACTTC

V: TRBV27
J: TRBJ2-7
D: .
size: .
CDR3: CASSLKPEYYEQYF
DNA: TGTGCCAGCAGTTTAAAGCCAGAGTACTACGAGCAGTACTTC

V: TRBV15
J: TRBJ1-5
D: .
size: many
CDR3: CATSRDPGTNQPQHF
DNA: TGTGCCACCAGCAGAGATCCAGGGACCAATCAGCCCCAGCATTTT

V: TRBV4-2
J: TRBJ1-1
D: .
size: .
CDR3: CASSQDRSANTEAFF
DNA: TGTGCCAGCAGCCAAGATCGGAGCGCGAACACTGAAGCTTTCTTT

V: TRBV18
J: TRBJ1-5
D: .
size: .
CDR3: CASSLFRANNQPQHF
DNA: TGTGCCAGCTCACTCTTCCGGGCTAACAATCAGCCCCAGCATTTT

V: TRBV11-2
J: TRBJ2-3
D: TRBD1
size: .
CDR3: CASSPRTGIDTQYF
DNA: TGTGCCAGCAGCCCAAGGACAGGGATAGATACGCAGTATTTT

V: TRBV6-2/TRBV6-3
J: TRBJ2-4
D: TRBD2
size: few
CDR3: CASTNSGLAGGKNIQYF
DNA: TGTGCCAGCACAAATTCAGGACTAGCGGGAGGCAAAAACATTCAGTACTTC

V: TRBV5-8
J: TRBJ1-2
D: TRBD1
size: many
CDR3: CASSRTGNNYGYTF
DNA: TGTGCCAGCAGCCGGACAGGGAACAACTATGGCTACACCTTC

V: TRBV12-5
J: TRBJ2-1
D: .
size: .
CDR3: CASGGGGGLSSYNGQFF
DNA: TGTGCTAGTGGGGGCGGAGGGGGCCTCAGCTCCTACAATGGGCAGTTCTTC

V: TRBV11-2
J: TRBJ2-1
D: TRBD1
size: .
CDR3: CASSTTRGRGNEQFF
DNA: TGTGCCAGCAGCACCACCAGGGGGCGGGGCAATGAGCAGTTCTTC

V: TRBV6-5
J: TRBJ2-1
D: .
size: .
CDR3: CASSYRASYNEQFF
DNA: TGTGCCAGCAGTTACCGGGCCTCCTACAATGAGCAGTTCTTC

V: TRBV28
J: TRBJ2-7
D: TRBD2
size: .
CDR3: CASRTRTSGGSSYEQYF
DNA: TGTGCCAGCAGAACCCGGACTAGCGGGGGGAGCTCCTACGAGCAGTACTTC

V: TRBV4-3
J: TRBJ2-5
D: TRBD1
size: once
CDR3: CASRQDLDRAETQYF
DNA: TGCGCCAGCAGACAAGATCTGGACAGGGCAGAGACCCAGTACTTC